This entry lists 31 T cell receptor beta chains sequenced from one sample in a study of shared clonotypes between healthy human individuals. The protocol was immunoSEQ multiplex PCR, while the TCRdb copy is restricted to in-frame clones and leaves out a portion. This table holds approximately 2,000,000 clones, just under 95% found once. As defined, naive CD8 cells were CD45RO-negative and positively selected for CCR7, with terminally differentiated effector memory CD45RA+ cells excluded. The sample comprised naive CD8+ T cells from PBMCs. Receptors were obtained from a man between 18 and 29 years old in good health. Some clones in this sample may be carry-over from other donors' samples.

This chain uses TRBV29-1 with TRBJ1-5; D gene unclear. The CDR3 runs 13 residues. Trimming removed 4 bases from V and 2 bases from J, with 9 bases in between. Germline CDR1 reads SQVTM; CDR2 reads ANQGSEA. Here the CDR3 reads CSVGPDGNQPQHF. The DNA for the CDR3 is TGCAGCGTTGGACCAGACGGCAATCAGCCCCAGCATTTT.

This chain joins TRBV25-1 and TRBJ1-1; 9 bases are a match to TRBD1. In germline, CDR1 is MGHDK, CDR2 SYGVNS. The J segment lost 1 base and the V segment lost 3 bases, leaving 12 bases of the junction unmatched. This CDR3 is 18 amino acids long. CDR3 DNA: TGTGCCAGCAGTGACATGATAGCGGGACAGGGTTCGAACACTGAAGCTTTCTTT. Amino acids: CASSDMIAGQGSNTEAFF. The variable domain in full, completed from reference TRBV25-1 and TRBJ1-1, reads EADIYQTPRYLVIGTGKKITLECSQTMGHDKMYWYQQDPGMELHLIHYSYGVNSTEKGDLSSESTVSRIRTEHFPLTLESARPSHTSQYLCASSDMIAGQGSNTEAFFGQGTRLTVV.

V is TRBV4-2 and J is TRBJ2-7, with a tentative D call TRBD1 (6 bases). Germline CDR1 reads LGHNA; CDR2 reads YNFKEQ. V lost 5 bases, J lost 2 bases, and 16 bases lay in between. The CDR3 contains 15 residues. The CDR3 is CASSSGVTDPYEQYF. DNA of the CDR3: TGTGCCAGCAGCTCAGGGGTGACAGACCCCTACGAGCAGTACTTC.

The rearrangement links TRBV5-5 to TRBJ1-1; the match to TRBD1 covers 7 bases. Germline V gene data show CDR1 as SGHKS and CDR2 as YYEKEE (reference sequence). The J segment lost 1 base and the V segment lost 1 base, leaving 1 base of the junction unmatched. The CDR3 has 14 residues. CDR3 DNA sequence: TGTGCCAGCAGCTTGAGGGACAGGAACACTGAAGCTTTCTTT. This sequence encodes CASSLRDRNTEAFF.

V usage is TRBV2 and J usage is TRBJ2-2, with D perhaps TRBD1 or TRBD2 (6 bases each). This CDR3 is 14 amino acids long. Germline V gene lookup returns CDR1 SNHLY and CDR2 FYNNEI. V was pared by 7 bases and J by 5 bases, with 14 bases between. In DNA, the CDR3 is TGTGCCAGCACAGGGGCAGGGAGGACCGGGGAGCTGTTTTTT. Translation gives CASTGAGRTGELFF. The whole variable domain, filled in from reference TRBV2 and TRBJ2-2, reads EPEVTQTPSHQVTQMGQEVILRCVPISNHLYFYWYRQILGQKVEFLVSFYNNEISEKSEIFDDQFSVERPDGSNFTLKIRSTKLEDSAMYFCASTGAGRTGELFFGEGSRLTVL.

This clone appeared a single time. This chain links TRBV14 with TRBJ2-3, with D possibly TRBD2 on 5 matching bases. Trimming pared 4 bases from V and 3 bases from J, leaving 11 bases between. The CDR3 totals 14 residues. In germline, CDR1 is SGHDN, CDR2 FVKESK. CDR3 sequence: CASSLLVGTDTQYF. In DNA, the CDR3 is TGTGCCAGCAGCCTACTAGTGGGTACAGATACGCAGTATTTT.

The CDR3 nucleotides read TGTGCCAGCAGCCCACCAGGACCGGGGATTGCCTACGAGCAGTACTTC. Protein product: CASSPPGPGIAYEQYF. The chain combines TRBV7-9 with TRBJ2-7; TRBD2 is a possible D gene (5 bases). V shed 5 bases and J shed 2 bases, with 19 bases lying between them. The germline V gene has CDR1 SEHNR and CDR2 FQNEAQ (reference sequence). There are 16 residues in the CDR3.

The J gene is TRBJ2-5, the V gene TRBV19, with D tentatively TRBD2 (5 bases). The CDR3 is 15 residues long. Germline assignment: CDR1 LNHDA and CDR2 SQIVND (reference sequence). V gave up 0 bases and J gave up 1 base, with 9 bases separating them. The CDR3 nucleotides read TGTGCCAGTAGTATAGAACTAGAGCCCCAAGAGACCCAGTACTTC. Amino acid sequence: CASSIELEPQETQYF.

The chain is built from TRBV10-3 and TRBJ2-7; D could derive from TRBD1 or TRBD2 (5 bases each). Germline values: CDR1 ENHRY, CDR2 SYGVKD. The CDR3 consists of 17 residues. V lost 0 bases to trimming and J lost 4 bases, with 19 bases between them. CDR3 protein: CAISESKLGPGRYEQYF. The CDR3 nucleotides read TGTGCCATCAGTGAGTCGAAATTGGGACCGGGAAGATACGAGCAGTACTTC.

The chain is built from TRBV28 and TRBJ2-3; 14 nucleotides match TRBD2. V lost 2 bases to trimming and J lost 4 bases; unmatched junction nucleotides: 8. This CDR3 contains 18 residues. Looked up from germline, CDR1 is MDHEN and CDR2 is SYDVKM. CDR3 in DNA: TGTGCCAGCAGTTTAGGGACTAGCGGGAGCCAGGGCGCAGATACGCAGTATTTT. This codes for CASSLGTSGSQGADTQYF.

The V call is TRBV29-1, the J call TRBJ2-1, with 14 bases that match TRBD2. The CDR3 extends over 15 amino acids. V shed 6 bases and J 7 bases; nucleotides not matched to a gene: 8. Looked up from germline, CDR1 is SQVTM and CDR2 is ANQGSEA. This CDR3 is CSVRTGTSGSNEQFF. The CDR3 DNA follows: TGCAGCGTACGTACCGGGACTAGCGGGAGTAATGAGCAGTTCTTC.

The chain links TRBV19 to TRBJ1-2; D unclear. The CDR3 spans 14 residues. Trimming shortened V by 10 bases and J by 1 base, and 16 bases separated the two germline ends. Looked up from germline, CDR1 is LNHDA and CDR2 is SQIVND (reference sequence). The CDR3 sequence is CATRRTDGNYGYTF. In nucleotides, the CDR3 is TGTGCCACCCGCAGGACGGACGGTAACTATGGCTACACCTTC.

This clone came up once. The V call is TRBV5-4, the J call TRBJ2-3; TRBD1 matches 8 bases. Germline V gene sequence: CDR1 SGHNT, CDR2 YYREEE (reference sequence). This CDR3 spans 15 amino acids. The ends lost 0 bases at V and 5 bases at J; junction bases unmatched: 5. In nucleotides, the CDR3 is TGTGCCAGCAGCTTGGCGACAGGGGTTTTAGATACGCAGTATTTT. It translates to CASSLATGVLDTQYF.

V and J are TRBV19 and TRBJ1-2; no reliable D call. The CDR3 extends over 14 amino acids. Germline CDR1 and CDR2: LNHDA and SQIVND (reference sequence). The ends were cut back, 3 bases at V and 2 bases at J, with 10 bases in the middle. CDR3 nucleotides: TGTGCCAGTAGTATGGGCCCGCAGAACTATGGCTACACCTTC. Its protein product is CASSMGPQNYGYTF.

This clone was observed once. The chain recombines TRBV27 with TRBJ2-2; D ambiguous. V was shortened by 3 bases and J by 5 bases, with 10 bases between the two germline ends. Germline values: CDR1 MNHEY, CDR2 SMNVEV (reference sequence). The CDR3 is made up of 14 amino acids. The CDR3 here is CASSLVVSTGELFF. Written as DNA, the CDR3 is TGTGCCAGCAGTTTGGTGGTCTCTACCGGGGAGCTGTTTTTT.

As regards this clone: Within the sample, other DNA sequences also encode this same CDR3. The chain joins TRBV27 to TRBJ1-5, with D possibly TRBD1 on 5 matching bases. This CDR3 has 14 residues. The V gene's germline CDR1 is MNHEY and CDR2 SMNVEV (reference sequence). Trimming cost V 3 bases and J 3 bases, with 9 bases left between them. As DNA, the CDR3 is TGTGCCAGCAGTTTGTGGGGGTCCAATCAGCCCCAGCATTTT. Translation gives CASSLWGSNQPQHF.

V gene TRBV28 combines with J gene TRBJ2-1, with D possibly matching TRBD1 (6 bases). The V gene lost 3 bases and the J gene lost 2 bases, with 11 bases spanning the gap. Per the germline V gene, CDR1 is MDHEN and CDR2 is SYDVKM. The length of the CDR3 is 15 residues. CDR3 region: CASSFLQGTYNEQFF. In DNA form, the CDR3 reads TGTGCCAGCAGTTTCTTACAGGGAACCTACAATGAGCAGTTCTTC.

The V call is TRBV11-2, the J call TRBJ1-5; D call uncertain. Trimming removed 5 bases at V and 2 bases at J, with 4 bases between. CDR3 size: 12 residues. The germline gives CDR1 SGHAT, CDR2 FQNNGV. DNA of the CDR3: TGTGCCAGCAGCACTGGCAATCAGCCCCAGCATTTT. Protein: CASSTGNQPQHF.

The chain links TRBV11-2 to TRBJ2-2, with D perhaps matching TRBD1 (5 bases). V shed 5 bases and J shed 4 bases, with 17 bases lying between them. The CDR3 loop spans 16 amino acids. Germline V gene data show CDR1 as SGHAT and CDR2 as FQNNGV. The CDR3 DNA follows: TGTGCCAGCAGCCTATATACCCGACAGACCACCGGGGAGCTGTTTTTT. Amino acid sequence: CASSLYTRQTTGELFF.

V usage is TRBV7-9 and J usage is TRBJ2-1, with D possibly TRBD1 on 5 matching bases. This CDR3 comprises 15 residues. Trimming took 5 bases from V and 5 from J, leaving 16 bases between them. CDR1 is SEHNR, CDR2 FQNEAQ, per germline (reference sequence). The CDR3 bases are TGTGCCAGCAGCCCCAGGGTCCCCACGGACAATGAGCAGTTCTTC. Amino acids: CASSPRVPTDNEQFF.

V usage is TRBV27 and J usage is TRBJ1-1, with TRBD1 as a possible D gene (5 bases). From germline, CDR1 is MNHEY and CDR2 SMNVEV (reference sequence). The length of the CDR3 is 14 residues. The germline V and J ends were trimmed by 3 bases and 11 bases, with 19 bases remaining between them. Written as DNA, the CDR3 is TGTGCCAGCAGTTTGCGGCAGGGCGGTGATACGGCTTTCTTT. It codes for CASSLRQGGDTAFF.

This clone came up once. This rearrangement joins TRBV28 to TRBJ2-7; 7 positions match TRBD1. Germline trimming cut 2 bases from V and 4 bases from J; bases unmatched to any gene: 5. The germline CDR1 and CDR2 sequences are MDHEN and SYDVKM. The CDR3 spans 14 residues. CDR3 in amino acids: CASSLPLTGYEQYF. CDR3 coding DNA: TGTGCCAGCAGTTTACCCCTGACAGGGTACGAGCAGTACTTC.

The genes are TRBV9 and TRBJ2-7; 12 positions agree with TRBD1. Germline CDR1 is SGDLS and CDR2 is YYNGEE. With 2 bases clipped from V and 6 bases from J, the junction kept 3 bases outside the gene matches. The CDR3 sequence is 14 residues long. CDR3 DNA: TGTGCCAGCAGCGTGCGGGACAGGGGGCCCGAGCAGTACTTC. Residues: CASSVRDRGPEQYF.

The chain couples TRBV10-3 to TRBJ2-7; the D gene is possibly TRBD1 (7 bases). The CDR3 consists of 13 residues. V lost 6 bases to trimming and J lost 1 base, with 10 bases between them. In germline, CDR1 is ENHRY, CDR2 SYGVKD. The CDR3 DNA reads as TGTGCCATCAGCCCAGGGGGGTCCTACGAGCAGTACTTC. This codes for CAISPGGSYEQYF.

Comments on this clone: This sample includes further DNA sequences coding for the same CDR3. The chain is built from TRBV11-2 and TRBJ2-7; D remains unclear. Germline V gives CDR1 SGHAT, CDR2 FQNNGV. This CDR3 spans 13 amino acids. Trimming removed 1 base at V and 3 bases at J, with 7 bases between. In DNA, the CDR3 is TGTGCCAGCAGCTTAGGTACGGGCTACGAGCAGTACTTC. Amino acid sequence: CASSLGTGYEQYF.

The CDR3 here is CASLGDGYEQYF. The CDR3, as DNA: TGCGCGTCATTGGGGGATGGATACGAGCAGTACTTC. This chain connects TRBV29-1 to TRBJ2-5; D tentatively fits TRBD1 or TRBD2 (5 bases each). The assigned J gene may be wrong: the sequence end matches TRBJ2-7 better. CDR3 length: 12 residues. CDR1 is SQVTM and CDR2 is ANQGSEA in the germline V gene.

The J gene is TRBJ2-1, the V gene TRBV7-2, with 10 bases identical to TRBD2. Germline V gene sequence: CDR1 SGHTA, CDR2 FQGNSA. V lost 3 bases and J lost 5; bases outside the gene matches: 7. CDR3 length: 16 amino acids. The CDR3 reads CASSFILAGEDNEQFF. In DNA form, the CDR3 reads TGTGCCAGCAGCTTTATCCTAGCGGGAGAGGACAATGAGCAGTTCTTC.

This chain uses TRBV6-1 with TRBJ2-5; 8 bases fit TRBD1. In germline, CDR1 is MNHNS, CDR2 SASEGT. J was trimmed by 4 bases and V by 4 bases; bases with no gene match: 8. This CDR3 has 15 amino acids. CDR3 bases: TGTGCCAGCAGTGGGGACAGGAGAGTTGGAGAGACCCAGTACTTC. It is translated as CASSGDRRVGETQYF.

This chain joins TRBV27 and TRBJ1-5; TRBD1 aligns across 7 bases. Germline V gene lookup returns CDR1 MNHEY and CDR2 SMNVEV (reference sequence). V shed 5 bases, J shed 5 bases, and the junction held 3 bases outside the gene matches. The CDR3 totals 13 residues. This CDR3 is CASSPQGYQPQHF. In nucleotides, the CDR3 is TGTGCCAGCAGTCCACAGGGGTATCAGCCCCAGCATTTT.

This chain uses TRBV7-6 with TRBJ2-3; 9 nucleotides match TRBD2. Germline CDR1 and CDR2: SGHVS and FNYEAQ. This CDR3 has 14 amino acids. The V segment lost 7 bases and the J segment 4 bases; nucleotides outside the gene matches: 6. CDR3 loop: CASTEGGRADTQYF. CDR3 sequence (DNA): TGTGCCAGCACAGAAGGCGGGAGGGCAGATACGCAGTATTTT.

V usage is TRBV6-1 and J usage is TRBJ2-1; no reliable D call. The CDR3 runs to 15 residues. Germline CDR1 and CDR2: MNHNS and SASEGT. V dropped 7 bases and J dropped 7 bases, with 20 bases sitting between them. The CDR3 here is CASTQFSQVGNEQFF. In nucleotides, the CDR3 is TGTGCCAGCACCCAATTTAGCCAGGTGGGGAATGAGCAGTTCTTC.